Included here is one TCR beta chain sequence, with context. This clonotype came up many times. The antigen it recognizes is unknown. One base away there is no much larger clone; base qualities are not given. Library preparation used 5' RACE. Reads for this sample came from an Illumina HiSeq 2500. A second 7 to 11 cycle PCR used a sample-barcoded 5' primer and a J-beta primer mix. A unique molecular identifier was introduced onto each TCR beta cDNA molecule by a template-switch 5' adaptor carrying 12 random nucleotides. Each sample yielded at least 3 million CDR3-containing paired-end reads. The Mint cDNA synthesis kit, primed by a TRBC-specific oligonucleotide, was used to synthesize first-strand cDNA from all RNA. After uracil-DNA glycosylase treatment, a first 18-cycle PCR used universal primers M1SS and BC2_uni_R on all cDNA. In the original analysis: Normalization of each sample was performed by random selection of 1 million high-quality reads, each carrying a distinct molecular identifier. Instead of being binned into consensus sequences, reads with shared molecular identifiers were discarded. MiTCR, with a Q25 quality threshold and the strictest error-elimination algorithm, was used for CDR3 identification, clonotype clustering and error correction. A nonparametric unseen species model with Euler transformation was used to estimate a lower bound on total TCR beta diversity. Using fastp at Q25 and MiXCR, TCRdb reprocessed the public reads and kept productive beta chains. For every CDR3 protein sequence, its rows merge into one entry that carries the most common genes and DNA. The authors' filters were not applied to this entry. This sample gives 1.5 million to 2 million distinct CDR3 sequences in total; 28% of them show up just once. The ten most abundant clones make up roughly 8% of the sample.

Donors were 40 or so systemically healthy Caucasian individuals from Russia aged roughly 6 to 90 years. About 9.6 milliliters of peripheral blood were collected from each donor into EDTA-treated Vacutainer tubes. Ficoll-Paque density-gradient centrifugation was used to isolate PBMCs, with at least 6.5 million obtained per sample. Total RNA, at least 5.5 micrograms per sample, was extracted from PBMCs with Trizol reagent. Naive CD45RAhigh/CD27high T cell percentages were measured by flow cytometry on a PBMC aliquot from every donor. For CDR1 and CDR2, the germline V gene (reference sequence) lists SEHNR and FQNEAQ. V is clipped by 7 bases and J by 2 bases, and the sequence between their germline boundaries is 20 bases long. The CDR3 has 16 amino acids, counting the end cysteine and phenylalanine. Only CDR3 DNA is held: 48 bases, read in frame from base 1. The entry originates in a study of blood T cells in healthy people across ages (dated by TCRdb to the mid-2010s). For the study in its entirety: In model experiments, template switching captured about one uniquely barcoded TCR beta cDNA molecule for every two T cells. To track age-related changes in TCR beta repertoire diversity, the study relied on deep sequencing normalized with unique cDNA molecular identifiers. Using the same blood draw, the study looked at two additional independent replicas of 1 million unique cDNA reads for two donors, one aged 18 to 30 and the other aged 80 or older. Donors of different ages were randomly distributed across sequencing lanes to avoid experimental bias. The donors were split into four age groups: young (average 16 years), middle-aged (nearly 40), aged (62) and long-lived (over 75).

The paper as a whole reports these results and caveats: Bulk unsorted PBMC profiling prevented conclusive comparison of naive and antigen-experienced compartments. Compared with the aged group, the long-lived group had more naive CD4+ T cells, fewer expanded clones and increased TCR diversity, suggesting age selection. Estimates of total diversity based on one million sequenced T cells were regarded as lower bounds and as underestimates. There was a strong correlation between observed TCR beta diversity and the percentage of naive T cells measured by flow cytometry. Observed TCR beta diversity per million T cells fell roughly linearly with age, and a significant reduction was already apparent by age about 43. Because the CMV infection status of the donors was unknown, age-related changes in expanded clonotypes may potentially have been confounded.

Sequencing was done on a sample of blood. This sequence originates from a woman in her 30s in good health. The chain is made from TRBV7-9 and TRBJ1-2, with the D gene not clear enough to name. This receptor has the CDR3 CASIPGAENINYGYTF. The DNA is TGTGCCAGCATCCCGGGCGCAGAGAACATAAACTATGGCTACACCTTC. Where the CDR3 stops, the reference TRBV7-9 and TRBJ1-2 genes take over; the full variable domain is DTGVSQNPRHKITKRGQNVTFRCDPISEHNRLYWYRQTLGQGPEFLTYFQNEAQLEKSRLLSDRFSAERPKGSFSTLEIQRTEQGDSAMYLCASIPGAENINYGYTFGSGTRLTVV.